This T cell receptor beta chain was documented in a study of regulatory and conventional T cells in RAG deficiency. General observations from the study: Omenn patients showed >85% Treg-Tconv overlap and shorter CDR3 lengths.

Germline V gene data show CDR1 as MDHEN and CDR2 as SYDVKM. The CDR3 has 15 amino acids. The V end lost 1 base, the J end lost 0 bases, and 7 bases lay between the germline ends. Notes on this clone: Antigen specificity is unknown.

Libraries were prepared by immunoSEQ multiplex PCR; TCRdb keeps only in-frame clonotypes and omits some of them. Among 8,000 to 10,000 clones listed, around 94% were seen once. Conventional CD4+ T cells were sorted from blood as CD25-low CD127-high cells. This clonotype originated in a human donor with RAG deficiency presenting as severe combined immunodeficiency. The chain employs TRBV28 and TRBJ1-5; D is uncertain. Material for sequencing was CD4+ effector T cells sorted from blood. The CDR3 DNA is TGTGCCAGCAGTTTATACCGGAATAGCAATCAGCCCCAGCATTTT. This sequence encodes CASSLYRNSNQPQHF.